A single sample gave rise to the 5 T cell receptor beta chains below, sequenced in a study of T cell responses to AZD1222 COVID-19 vaccine. Profiling relied on immunoSEQ multiplex PCR, and the TCRdb table lists in-frame clones only, not all of them. This sample carries approximately 150,000 clones, about 90% of them seen once, and the ten largest clones take roughly 0.98%. Sequencing used peripheral blood, obtained 28 days after the second AZD1222 dose. Receptors originate from an adult who received the AZD1222 COVID-19 vaccine.

The chain couples TRBV21-1 to TRBJ2-7. TRBV21-1 has pseudogene status. There are 16 residues in the CDR3. The CDR3 DNA follows: TGTGCCAGCAGCAAAGCCCCAAGGGGACGAGACTACGAGCAGTACTTC. Translation: CASSKAPRGRDYEQYF.

A single count supports this clone. The chain is built from TRBV2 and TRBJ2-5; 9 nucleotides line up with TRBD1. The CDR3 sequence is 15 residues long. Germline V CDR1 and CDR2: SNHLY, FYNNEI. The V gene end was trimmed by 2 bases and the J gene end by 5 bases; junction bases not matched to a gene: 6. CDR3 nucleotide sequence: TGTGCCAGCAGTGAATCGTCGACAGGGGGGGAGACCCAGTACTTC. Protein: CASSESSTGGETQYF.

The rearrangement joins TRBV11-3 to TRBJ2-3; D is ambiguous. Germline V gene sequence: CDR1 SGHNT, CDR2 YENEEA. Between the trimmed V and J ends, which lost 5 bases and 3 bases, there was a span of 9 bases. This CDR3 is 13 amino acids long. The CDR3 loop is CASSKLMTDTQYF. CDR3 bases: TGTGCCAGCAGCAAGCTAATGACAGATACGCAGTATTTT.

The chain combines TRBV9 with TRBJ2-3; TRBD2 agrees at 12 bases. Germline V gene sequence: CDR1 SGDLS, CDR2 YYNGEE. CDR3 length equals 16 residues. V was clipped by 3 bases and J by 6 bases; unmatched bases: 8. The CDR3: CASSDSLAGGPDTQYF. In DNA, the CDR3 is TGTGCCAGCAGCGATTCTCTAGCGGGGGGGCCGGATACGCAGTATTTT.

In DNA, the CDR3 is TGTGCCAGTAGTAACTACGCAGGTACCAACTCTGGAAACACCATATATTTT. As protein: CASSNYAGTNSGNTIYF. The rearrangement uses TRBV19 and TRBJ1-3; no definite D call. Germline V gene lookup returns CDR1 LNHDA and CDR2 SQIVND (reference sequence). The V gene lost 4 bases and the J gene lost 0 bases, with 16 bases spanning the gap. This CDR3 comprises 17 residues.